The 6 T cell receptor beta chains below all came from one sample that was sequenced in a study of T-cell reconstitution after alpha-beta-depleted transplantation in children. Unique molecular identifiers tagged the TCRbeta library. TCRdb re-analysed the PCR reads in MiXCR, keeping a single row per CDR3 protein. The data contain about 200,000 distinct CDR3 sequences, 8.4% of them seen just once; the ten biggest clones take up less than 40%. The specimen was PBMCs, mostly from graft donor cells, collected 360 days after TCRalphabeta/CD19-depleted stem cell transplant. The source is a male patient between 2 and 10 years old who had a stem cell transplant for acute myeloid leukemia, so the T cells may come from the graft donor.

The chain uses TRBV7-2 and TRBJ1-5, with TRBD1 matching over 7 bases. This CDR3 comprises 14 residues. CDR1 and CDR2 from the germline V gene are SGHTA and FQGNSA. V lost 5 bases to trimming and J lost 7 bases; unmatched junction nucleotides: 8. CDR3 sequence (DNA): TGTGCCAGCAGCACACGACAGGGTTGGCAGCCCCAGCATTTT. It yields the protein CASSTRQGWQPQHF.

The chain joins TRBV7-2 to TRBJ1-5; 9 bases map to TRBD1. Germline CDR1 SGHTA, CDR2 FQGNSA. The V segment lost 8 bases and the J segment 6 bases; nucleotides outside the gene matches: 5. The CDR3 has 13 amino acids. CDR3: CASVPDRGQPQHF. The CDR3 coding sequence is TGTGCCAGCGTCCCGGACAGGGGTCAGCCCCAGCATTTT.

This clonotype was seen at least ten times. The V gene is TRBV20-1, the J gene TRBJ2-3; D not resolved. The length of the CDR3 is 16 residues. Germline CDR1 DFQATT, CDR2 SNEGSKA (reference sequence). V was shortened by 0 bases and J by 2 bases, with 15 bases between the two germline ends. The CDR3, as DNA: TGCAGTGCTAGAGATATAGGCCAGAGATCCACAGATACGCAGTATTTT. Translation gives CSARDIGQRSTDTQYF.

This clonotype was seen at least ten times. This chain uses TRBV5-1 with TRBJ2-3; D unclear. The CDR3 extends over 14 amino acids. The V end was cut by 0 bases, the J end by 4 bases, with 9 bases between. Germline-derived CDR1 and CDR2 are SGHRS and YFSETQ. CDR3 residues: CASSLGVDSDTQYF. CDR3 coding DNA: TGCGCCAGCAGCTTGGGAGTAGACTCAGATACGCAGTATTTT.

This clonotype was detected many times. This sequence joins TRBV4-1 and TRBJ2-7, with unresolved D. CDR3 length: 14 residues. Germline assignment: CDR1 MGHRA and CDR2 YSYEKL. V was clipped by 1 base and J by 2 bases, with 9 bases between them. The DNA of the CDR3 is TGCGCCAGCAGCCAAGGTTCTGGGGCCTACGAGCAGTACGTC. It specifies CASSQGSGAYEQYV.

On this clonotype itself: Mismatch with germline at one junction end may stem from a read error. The chain carries TRBV7-7 and TRBJ2-7; TRBD1 agrees at 8 bases. The length of the CDR3 is 14 residues. Germline assignment: CDR1 SSHAT and CDR2 FNYEAQ (reference sequence). The CDR3 nucleotides are TGTGCTAGCAGCACCGGGACAGGCTCCTACGAGCAGTACTTC. It codes for CASSTGTGSYEQYF.